These 18 T cell receptor beta chains share one sample of origin, sequenced in a study of T cells in women clearing cervical HPV infection. Measured with immunoSEQ multiplex PCR; TCRdb has only the in-frame clones, and not every one. This table lists tens of thousands of clones. Sequenced material: blood buffy coat. The receptors stem from a woman aged 18 to 75 with a cervical HPV16 infection that either progressed to CIN3+ or cleared (not recorded which).

Comments on this clone: The missing CDR3 end, 3 residues past where the read stops, is filled in from the germline J gene. This chain links TRBV5-1 with TRBJ2-3, with 9 nucleotides matching TRBD1. V was pared by 0 bases and J by 1 base, with 3 bases of the junction left unmatched. The CDR3 length is 16 residues. Germline CDR1 is SGHRS and CDR2 is YFSETQ. CDR3 residues: CASSLARTGGTDTQYF. The CDR3 DNA, read in part, is TGCGCCAGCAGCTTGGCTCGGACAGGGGGCACAGATACG. The whole variable domain, filled in from reference TRBV5-1 and TRBJ2-3, reads KAGVTQTPRYLIKTRGQQVTLSCSPISGHRSVSWYQQTPGQGLQFLFEYFSETQRNKGNFPGRFSGRQFSNSRSEMNVSTLELGDSALYLCASSLARTGGTDTQYFGPGTRLTVL.

For this clone: The read ends 3 residues shy of where the CDR3 ends; the end is completed using the germline J gene. This chain connects TRBV2 to TRBJ2-7, with D perhaps matching TRBD1 (5 bases). The ends were cut back, 6 bases at V and 2 bases at J, with 14 bases in the middle. Per germline, CDR1 SNHLY and CDR2 FYNNEI. The CDR3 is made up of 14 amino acids. The sequenced CDR3 bases are TGTGCCAGCAGGAACGACAGAAACACCTACGAG. Its protein product is CASRNDRNTYE. The complete CDR3 sequence is CASRNDRNTYEQYF.

Concerning this clone: The read comes to an end 3 residues before the CDR3 does, leaving the germline J gene to fill in the end. The J gene is TRBJ1-2, the V gene TRBV28; the match to TRBD1 covers 10 bases. The germline V gene has CDR1 MDHEN and CDR2 SYDVKM. V was pared by 6 bases and J by 6 bases, with 1 base of the junction left unmatched. This CDR3 contains 12 residues. The chain's CDR3 is CASRTGGHGYTF. CDR3 DNA (partial): TGTGCCAGCAGGACAGGGGGCCATGGC.

In regard to this clone: The read gets to within 3 residues of the CDR3 end, and the germline J gene fills in the rest. The chain joins TRBV14 to TRBJ2-5; D perhaps matches TRBD2 (5 bases). This CDR3 spans 14 amino acids. Trimming shortened V by 3 bases and J by 4 bases, and 12 bases separated the two germline ends. From germline, CDR1 is SGHDN and CDR2 FVKESK. CDR3 sequence: CASSQILGGETQYF. The part of the CDR3 DNA that was read is TGTGCCAGCAGCCAGATACTAGGTGGAGAGACC.

To note about this clone: The DNA ends 3 residues before the CDR3 does, and the rest of the CDR3 is filled in from the germline J gene. This sequence joins TRBV9 and TRBJ1-1; weak D call: TRBD1 (5 bases). The length of the CDR3 is 17 residues. The V gene's germline CDR1 is SGDLS and CDR2 YYNGEE. The ends were cut back, 0 bases at V and 1 base at J, with 16 bases in the middle. The sequenced CDR3 bases are TGTGCCAGCAGCGTAGTTGCGGCAGGGACTCAGAACACTGAA. It translates to CASSVVAAGTQNTE. From start to end, the CDR3 is CASSVVAAGTQNTEAFF.

A remark on this clone: Coverage ceases 3 residues before the CDR3 finishes, and the germline J gene fills in the end. The V call is TRBV24-1, the J call TRBJ2-5; 9 nucleotides align to TRBD1. The CDR3 sequence is 16 residues long. V was pared by 4 bases and J by 1 base, with 6 bases of the junction left unmatched. From germline, CDR1 is KGHDR and CDR2 SFDVKD. The chain's CDR3 is CATSERDRGFQETQYF. CDR3 bases read: TGTGCCACCAGTGAACGTGACAGGGGGTTCCAAGAGACC.

The DNA read from the CDR3 is TGTGCCAGCAGCCGACAGGGGGCCGGTTCACCC. It specifies CASSRQGAGSP. The CDR3 reads in full as CASSRQGAGSPLHF. The V call is TRBV11-2, the J call TRBJ1-6; 10 nucleotides align to TRBD1. With the read ending 3 residues before the CDR3 end, the germline J gene is used to fill in that end. Trimming took 5 bases from V and 9 from J; bases not matched to a gene: 4. The CDR3 has 14 amino acids. Germline V gene data show CDR1 as SGHAT and CDR2 as FQNNGV.

Regarding this clone: The read is 3 residues too short to cover the CDR3 end, so that end is filled in from the germline J gene. This sequence joins TRBV20-1 and TRBJ1-2; D may be TRBD1 (5 bases). In germline, CDR1 is DFQATT, CDR2 SNEGSKA (reference sequence). CDR3 length equals 13 residues. Trimming took 0 bases from V and 5 from J, leaving 10 bases between them. Incomplete CDR3 DNA: TGCAGTGCTAGAGACGGGACTGAATATGGC. Residues: CSARDGTEYG. The CDR3 as a whole reads CSARDGTEYGYTF.

As concerns this clone: The read stops 3 residues short of the end of the CDR3; the missing end is completed from the germline J gene. The genes are TRBV20-1 and TRBJ2-2; TRBD1 is a possible D gene (6 bases). Germline lookup yields CDR1 DFQATT and CDR2 SNEGSKA (reference sequence). The CDR3 spans 15 residues. Trimming left V 5 bases short and J 6 bases short, with 19 bases between. CDR3 amino acids: CSALDLGAWAGELFF. The covered CDR3 bases are TGCAGTGCTTTAGACCTGGGGGCATGGGCCGGGGAG.

About this clone itself: The CDR3 goes on 3 residues after the read ends, and that part is filled in from the germline J gene. V is TRBV2 and J is TRBJ1-3, with 8 bases identical to TRBD1. CDR3 length equals 16 residues. V gave up 5 bases and J gave up 0 bases; unmatched junction bases: 6. CDR1 is SNHLY, CDR2 FYNNEI, per germline. CDR3 amino acids: CASSPQGQASGNTIYF. CDR3 DNA, as far as it was read: TGTGCCAGCAGTCCACAGGGACAGGCCTCTGGAAACACC.

The CDR3 spells CASSLPGQVQETQYF. CDR3 DNA, as far as it was read: TGTGCCAGCAGCTTACCGGGACAGGTTCAAGAGACC. V is TRBV7-6 and J is TRBJ2-5, with TRBD1 matching 8 bases. The read ends 3 residues shy of where the CDR3 ends; the end is completed using the germline J gene. This CDR3 spans 15 amino acids. CDR1 and CDR2 (germline): SGHVS, FNYEAQ. Trimming at V came to 2 bases and at J to 2 bases, leaving 4 bases not matched to a gene.

Judged by frequency, this clone is medium-sized (0.01 to 0.1%). This chain's CDR3 is CSARGNWDSEAFF. The CDR3 bases that were read are TGCAGTGCTAGGGGCAATTGGGACAGTGAA. The gene calls are TRBV20-1 and TRBJ1-1, with 7 positions matching TRBD1. With the read ending 3 residues before the CDR3 end, the germline J gene is used to fill in that end. Germline-derived CDR1 and CDR2 are DFQATT and SNEGSKA (reference sequence). This CDR3 has 13 residues. Germline trimming cut 3 bases from V and 7 bases from J; bases unmatched to any gene: 8.

As to this clone: The DNA ends 3 residues before the CDR3 does, and the rest of the CDR3 is filled in from the germline J gene. The chain has TRBV11-3 and TRBJ2-3; the D gene is possibly TRBD1 (5 bases). CDR3 size: 15 residues. Germline lookup yields CDR1 SGHNT and CDR2 YENEEA. Trimming pared 8 bases from V and 3 bases from J, leaving 18 bases between. The DNA read from the CDR3 is TGTGCCAGCGGTGACAGTTGGGGCACTACAGATACG. It translates to CASGDSWGTTDT. The complete CDR3 reads CASGDSWGTTDTQYF.

About this clone itself: The read falls 3 residues short of the CDR3 end, and the missing part is taken from the germline J gene. This chain uses TRBV5-1 with TRBJ1-1, with 8 bases aligning to TRBD1. With 5 bases clipped from V and 3 bases from J, the junction kept 0 bases outside the gene matches. The germline gives CDR1 SGHRS, CDR2 YFSETQ. The CDR3 is 12 amino acids. Partial CDR3 DNA: TGCGCCAGCAGGGGACAGGACACTGAA. This codes for CASRGQDTE. The complete CDR3 protein is CASRGQDTEAFF.

Details on this clone: The read ends 3 residues before the CDR3 terminus; that terminus is restored from the germline J gene. This chain uses TRBV7-3 with TRBJ2-1, with TRBD2 matching 9 bases. Germline V lookup: CDR1 SGHTA, CDR2 FQGTGA. The CDR3 spans 15 residues. J gave up 4 bases and V 2 bases, and 3 bases lay outside the gene matches. The CDR3 loop is CASSLERGVYNEQFF. The sequenced CDR3 bases are TGTGCCAGCAGCTTAGAGCGGGGGGTTTACAATGAG.

As concerns this clone: The CDR3 end falls 3 residues outside the read, so it is completed with the germline J gene. The chain carries TRBV5-4 and TRBJ1-4, with TRBD1 matching 9 bases. J lost 10 bases, V lost 4 bases, and 11 bases had no gene match. CDR3 length: 15 amino acids. In germline, CDR1 is SGHNT, CDR2 YYREEE (reference sequence). The CDR3 sequence: CASSLDSDRGAKLFF. The CDR3 bases that were read are TGTGCCAGCAGCCTGGATTCGGACAGGGGCGCAAAA. The full variable domain, rest sourced from reference TRBV5-4 and TRBJ1-4, is ETGVTQSPTHLIKTRGQQVTLRCSSQSGHNTVSWYQQALGQGPQFIFQYYREEENGRGNFPPRFSGLQFPNYSSELNVNALELDDSALYLCASSLDSDRGAKLFFGSGTQLSVL.

The covered CDR3 bases are TGTGCCAGCAGTCGTGACAGGGGAGGAACTGAA. Translation: CASSRDRGGTE. The CDR3 as a whole reads CASSRDRGGTEAFF. The chain is built from TRBV14 and TRBJ1-1, with 8 positions matching TRBD1. The CDR3 extends 3 residues past the end of the read, so its final part is completed from the germline J gene. The junction had 8 bases not matched to a gene; V was cut back by 6 bases and J by 5 bases. The V gene's germline CDR1 is SGHDN and CDR2 FVKESK. The CDR3 is 14 amino acids.

Regarding this clone: The CDR3 extends 3 residues past the end of the read, so its final part is completed from the germline J gene. This chain uses TRBV20-1 with TRBJ1-1, with D maybe TRBD1 (5 bases). Germline V gene sequence: CDR1 DFQATT, CDR2 SNEGSKA (reference sequence). The CDR3 extends over 13 amino acids. Incomplete CDR3 DNA: TGCAGTGCTAGCGGGGGGGGATTCTCCGAA. Protein: CSASGGGFSE. The whole CDR3 protein is CSASGGGFSEAFF.